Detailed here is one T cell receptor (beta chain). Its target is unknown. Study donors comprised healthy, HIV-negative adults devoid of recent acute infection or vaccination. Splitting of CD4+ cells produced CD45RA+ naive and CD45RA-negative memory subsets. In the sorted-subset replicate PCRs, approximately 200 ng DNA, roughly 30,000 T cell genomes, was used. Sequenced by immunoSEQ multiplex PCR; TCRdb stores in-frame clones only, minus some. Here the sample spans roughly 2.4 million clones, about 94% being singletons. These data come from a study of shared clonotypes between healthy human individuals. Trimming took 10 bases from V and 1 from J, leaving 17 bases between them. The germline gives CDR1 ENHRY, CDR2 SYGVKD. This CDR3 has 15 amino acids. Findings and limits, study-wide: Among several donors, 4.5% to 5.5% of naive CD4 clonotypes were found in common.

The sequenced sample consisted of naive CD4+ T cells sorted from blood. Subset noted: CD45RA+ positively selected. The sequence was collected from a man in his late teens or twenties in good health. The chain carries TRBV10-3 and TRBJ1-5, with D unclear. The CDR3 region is CATSRERTSNQPQHF. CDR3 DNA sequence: TGTGCCACCTCCCGGGAAAGGACCAGCAATCAGCCCCAGCATTTT.